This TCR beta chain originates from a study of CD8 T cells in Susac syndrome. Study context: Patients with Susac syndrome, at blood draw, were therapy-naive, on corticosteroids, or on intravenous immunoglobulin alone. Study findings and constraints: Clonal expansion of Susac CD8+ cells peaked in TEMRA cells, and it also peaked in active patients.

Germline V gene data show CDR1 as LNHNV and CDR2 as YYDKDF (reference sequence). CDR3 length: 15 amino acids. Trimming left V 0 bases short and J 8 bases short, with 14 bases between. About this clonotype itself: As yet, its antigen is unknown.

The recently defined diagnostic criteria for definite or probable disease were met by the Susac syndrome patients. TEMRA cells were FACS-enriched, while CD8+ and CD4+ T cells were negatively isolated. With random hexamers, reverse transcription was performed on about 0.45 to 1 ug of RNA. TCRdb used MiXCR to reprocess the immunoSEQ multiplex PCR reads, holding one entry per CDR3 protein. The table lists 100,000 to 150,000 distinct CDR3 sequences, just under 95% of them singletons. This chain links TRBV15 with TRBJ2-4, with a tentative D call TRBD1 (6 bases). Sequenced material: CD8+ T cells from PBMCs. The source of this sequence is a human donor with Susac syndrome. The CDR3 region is CATSRDYGTSDIQYF. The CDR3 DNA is TGTGCCACCAGCAGAGATTATGGGACAAGCGACATTCAGTACTTC.